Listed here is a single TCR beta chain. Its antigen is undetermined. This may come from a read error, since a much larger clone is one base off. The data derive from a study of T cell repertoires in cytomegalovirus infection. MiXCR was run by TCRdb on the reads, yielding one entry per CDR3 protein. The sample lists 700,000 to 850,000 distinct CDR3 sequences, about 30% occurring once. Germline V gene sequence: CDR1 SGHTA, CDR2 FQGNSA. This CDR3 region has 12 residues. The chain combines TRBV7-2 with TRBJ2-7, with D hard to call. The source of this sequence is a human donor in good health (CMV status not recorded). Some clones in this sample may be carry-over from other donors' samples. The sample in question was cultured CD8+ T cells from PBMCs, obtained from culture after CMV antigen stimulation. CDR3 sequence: CASSSHTYDQYF. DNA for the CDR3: TGTGCCAGCAGCTCCCACACCTACGACCAGTACTTC.